This T cell receptor (beta chain) was captured by sequencing in a study of shared clonotypes between healthy human individuals. The data were produced by immunoSEQ multiplex PCR, yet TCRdb's version contains in-frame clones alone and is incomplete. The data show roughly 450,000 clones, about four fifths seen once. The V and J ends lost 2 bases and 0 bases respectively, with 11 bases between them. The germline gives CDR1 MNHEY, CDR2 SMNVEV (reference sequence). The CDR3 consists of 16 residues. The chain combines TRBV27 with TRBJ1-5, with D hard to call. The sequencing sample was made of PBMCs. The sequence was collected from a woman aged 35 to 49 in good health. Some clones in this sample may be carry-over from other donors' samples. This CDR3 reads CASSLVSGYSNQPQHF. The CDR3, as DNA: TGTGCCAGCAGTTTAGTTTCGGGCTATAGCAATCAGCCCCAGCATTTT.